This paragraph reports one TCR beta chain. Its specificity is not known. PCR was performed using 60 Vbeta and 13 Jbeta primers. TCRdb keeps only in-frame clones here, not all; method: immunoSEQ multiplex PCR. The table shows over 150,000 clones, with under 80% occurring only once. Germline assignment: CDR1 SGHAT and CDR2 FQNNGV. This CDR3 has 14 residues. V shed 5 bases and J shed 4 bases, with 15 bases lying between them. The source of the sample is a study of cytomegalovirus exposure and HLA in healthy donors. Study-wide points: A later analysis found most CMV-associated TCR beta chains apparently HLA-restricted.

The TCR was taken from a young man in good health and CMV-seronegative. Sample: PBMCs. This chain connects TRBV11-2 to TRBJ2-7; weak D call: TRBD1 (6 bases). The CDR3 region has the DNA TGTGCCAGCAGCCCCCGGGACAAAGATTACGAGCAGTACTTC. Protein product: CASSPRDKDYEQYF.